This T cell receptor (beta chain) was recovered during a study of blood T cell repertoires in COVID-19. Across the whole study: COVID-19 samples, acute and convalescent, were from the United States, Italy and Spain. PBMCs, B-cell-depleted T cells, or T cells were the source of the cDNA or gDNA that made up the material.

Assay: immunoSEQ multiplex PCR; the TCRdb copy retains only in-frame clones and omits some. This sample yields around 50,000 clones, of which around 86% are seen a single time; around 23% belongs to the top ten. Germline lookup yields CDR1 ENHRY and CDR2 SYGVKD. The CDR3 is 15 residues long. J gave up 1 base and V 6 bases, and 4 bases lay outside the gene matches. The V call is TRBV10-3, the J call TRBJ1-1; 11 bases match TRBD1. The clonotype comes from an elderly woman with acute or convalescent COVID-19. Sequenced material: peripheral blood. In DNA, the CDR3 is TGTGCCATCAGCGATGGGACAGGGGGGAACACTGAAGCTTTCTTT. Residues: CAISDGTGGNTEAFF.